Reported below is one T cell receptor beta chain. As yet, its antigen is unknown. Indicated treatment: approximately nine-day PBMC culture with coronavirus spike peptide pools or control peptides (ViraFEST assay). The sample originates from a study of vaccination and CD4 T cells after COVID-19. The study, taken as a whole, reports: Spike mono-reactive status applied to 304 of 307 vaccine-specific clones in convalescent patients.

CDR3 length: 17 residues. Per the germline V gene, CDR1 is LNHDA and CDR2 is SQIVND (reference sequence). J gave up 8 bases and V 3 bases, and 15 bases lay outside the gene matches. The Oncomine TCR Beta short-read assay sequenced DNA from cultured CD4+ T cells. TCRdb recomputed calls from the PCR reads with MiXCR, one row per CDR3 protein. The data hold 15,000 to 16,000 distinct CDR3 sequences, with around 70% observed a single time. The sequenced material came from CD4+ T cells from blood, cultured in vitro. The chain joins TRBV19 to TRBJ2-2, with TRBD2 identical over 7 bases. The origin of this receptor is a human donor who had recovered from COVID-19. The CDR3 DNA is TGTGCCAGTAGTATTATCGGGGGAGGGCCCTCCAAGGGGGAGCTGTTTTTT. This translates into CASSIIGGGPSKGELFF.